This TCR beta chain originates from a study of blood T cell repertoires in COVID-19. On the study more broadly: The analysed material was cDNA or gDNA that came from T cells, B-cell-depleted T cells, or PBMCs.

Participants reported their clinical history, and cohort assignment relied on those reports. Per the authors' pipeline: Estimation of nucleated cell counts was performed using reference gene primer amplification. TCRdb's copy holds only in-frame clones and misses some; the assay was immunoSEQ multiplex PCR. The V and J calls and clone size are taken from that table; D and trimming were inferred from the DNA. The repertoire holds over 150,000 clones, with 70% to 85% as singletons. Sequenced material: PBMCs or T cells enriched from blood (not recorded which). The source is a woman aged 25 to 39 who had recovered from COVID-19.

This CDR3 reads CATSAPPGNTEAFF. DNA of the CDR3: TGTGCCACCAGTGCCCCCCCAGGGAACACTGAAGCTTTCTTT. The chain combines TRBV24-1 with TRBJ1-1; D is unresolved. CDR3 length equals 14 residues. Germline CDR1 reads KGHDR; CDR2 reads SFDVKD. V lost 5 bases and J lost 1, with 10 bases in between.